Presented here are 23 T cell receptor beta chains from one specimen sequenced in a study of blood T cell repertoires in COVID-19. Here immunoSEQ multiplex PCR was the method, and the copy in TCRdb shows in-frame clones only, minus some. The sample has roughly 16,000 clones, around nine tenths seen once. The specimen sequenced was peripheral blood. The source of these receptors is a human donor in a cohort sampled during active COVID-19.

CDR3 in amino acids: CASSLVLDPTDTQYF. The CDR3 nucleotides read TGTGCCAGCAGCTTAGTTCTAGATCCCACAGATACGCAGTATTTT. This rearrangement joins TRBV7-7 to TRBJ2-3; D remains unclear. This CDR3 has 15 amino acids. Germline V gives CDR1 SSHAT, CDR2 FNYEAQ (reference sequence). V lost 1 base, J lost 2 bases, and 10 bases lay in between.

The chain has TRBV6-6 and TRBJ1-1, with D possibly being TRBD1 (6 bases). The CDR3 runs 15 residues. V dropped 8 bases and J dropped 1 base, with 17 bases sitting between them. Germline CDR1 MNHNY, CDR2 SVGAGI (reference sequence). Here the CDR3 DNA reads TGTGCCAGCGTACCCGAACAGGGTACGAACACTGAAGCTTTCTTT. Its translation is CASVPEQGTNTEAFF.

The V and J genes are TRBV13 and TRBJ1-2; possibly TRBD1 for D (6 bases). The CDR3 totals 12 residues. Trimming stripped 6 bases from V and 6 bases from J, with 11 bases between. The germline gives CDR1 PRHDT, CDR2 FYEKMQ (reference sequence). CDR3 nucleotide sequence: TGTGCCAGCAGTCGCGGACAGAATGGCTACACCTTC. Its translation is CASSRGQNGYTF.

This clone was counted only a few times. The J gene is TRBJ1-5, the V gene TRBV28; D is uncertain. Germline CDR1 is MDHEN and CDR2 is SYDVKM. Trimming shortened V by 3 bases and J by 2 bases, and 5 bases separated the two germline ends. The CDR3 is 13 amino acids. Here the CDR3 DNA reads TGTGCCAGCAGTTTCGAGGGCAATCAGCCCCAGCATTTT. It codes for CASSFEGNQPQHF. The entire variable domain, with the rest obtained from reference TRBV28 and TRBJ1-5, is as follows: DVKVTQSSRYLVKRTGEKVFLECVQDMDHENMFWYRQDPGLGLRLIYFSYDVKMKEKGDIPEGYSVSREKKERFSLILESASTNQTSMYLCASSFEGNQPQHFGDGTRLSIL.

The chain recombines TRBV6-2 or TRBV6-3 with TRBJ2-1; 8 positions match TRBD2. The CDR3 is 17 residues long. Trimming at V came to 5 bases and at J to 10 bases, leaving 19 bases not matched to a gene. Looked up from germline, CDR1 is MNHEY and CDR2 is SVGEGT. For the CDR3, the DNA is TGTGCCAGCAGTGCCGTCCGGGCGCGGGGGGCCCTCCGGGAGCAGTTCTTC. Its protein product is CASSAVRARGALREQFF.

This rearrangement joins TRBV9 to TRBJ2-5, with D maybe TRBD2 (6 bases). The CDR3 consists of 13 residues. Germline CDR1 and CDR2: SGDLS and YYNGEE. Trimming left V 4 bases short and J 4 bases short, with 11 bases between. The CDR3 coding sequence is TGTGCCAGCAGCACCCAGACTAGAGAGACCCAGTACTTC. It translates to CASSTQTRETQYF.

This chain joins TRBV27 and TRBJ2-3, with TRBD1 matching over 10 bases. The germline CDR1 and CDR2 sequences are MNHEY and SMNVEV (reference sequence). V lost 2 bases, J lost 4 bases, and 12 bases stayed unmatched. The CDR3 covers 18 residues. Written as DNA, the CDR3 is TGTGCCAGCAGTTTAAGTCGGGGAGGGACAGGGGCTGCAGATACGCAGTATTTT. Its protein is CASSLSRGGTGAADTQYF.

The chain is built from TRBV6-6 and TRBJ1-4; 7 bases fit TRBD1. Germline loops: CDR1 MNHNY, CDR2 SVGAGI (reference sequence). Trimming at V came to 2 bases and at J to 8 bases, leaving 11 bases not matched to a gene. The CDR3 covers 16 residues. CDR3: CASSYDRRDRAEKLFF. The CDR3 region has the DNA TGTGCCAGCAGTTACGACCGTCGGGACAGAGCAGAAAAACTGTTTTTT.

The chain recombines TRBV7-8 with TRBJ2-5, with no clear D. CDR3 length equals 13 residues. Germline lookup yields CDR1 SGHVS and CDR2 FQNEAQ. Trimming shortened V by 2 bases and J by 3 bases, and 7 bases separated the two germline ends. CDR3 residues: CASSLSPKETQYF. DNA for the CDR3: TGTGCCAGCAGCTTATCTCCTAAAGAGACCCAGTACTTC.

V is TRBV6-5 and J is TRBJ1-2, with TRBD1 matching 10 bases. Germline V CDR1 and CDR2: MNHEY, SVGAGI. The CDR3 is made up of 15 amino acids. The junction had 6 bases not matched to a gene; V was cut back by 5 bases and J by 3 bases. The CDR3 nucleotides read TGTGCCAGCAGTCTCCGGGACAGGGGTTACTATGGCTACACCTTC. It encodes CASSLRDRGYYGYTF.

The CDR3 region has the DNA TGTGCCAGTAGTATAGTTGGAGGGGTAGCCAAAAACATTCAGTACTTC. This translates into CASSIVGGVAKNIQYF. The V gene is TRBV19, the J gene TRBJ2-4, with D perhaps TRBD2 (6 bases). Looked up from germline, CDR1 is LNHDA and CDR2 is SQIVND (reference sequence). Deletions cut 1 base from V and 0 bases from J, with 10 bases between. The CDR3 contains 16 residues.

The chain combines TRBV18 with TRBJ2-1, with D tentatively TRBD1 (5 bases). The CDR3 extends over 17 amino acids. V was cut by 6 bases and J by 2 bases, with 20 bases left in between. Germline V lookup: CDR1 KGHSH, CDR2 LQKENI. The CDR3 bases are TGTGCCAGCTCTCCCAGTCTTACAGGTATCACCTACAATGAGCAGTTCTTC. Its translation: CASSPSLTGITYNEQFF.

V is TRBV3-1 (or the pseudogene TRBV3-2) and J is TRBJ2-5; a weak D match, TRBD1 (5 bases). Trimming cost V 6 bases and J 1 base, with 18 bases left between them. The CDR3 runs to 16 residues. The germline V gene has CDR1 LGHDT and CDR2 YNNKEL (reference sequence). This CDR3 is CASSPFVVGVQETQYF. As DNA, the CDR3 is TGTGCCAGCAGTCCTTTTGTGGTAGGGGTCCAAGAGACCCAGTACTTC.

The chain couples TRBV5-1 to TRBJ1-3; no reliable D call. CDR3 length: 15 amino acids. Trimming left V 2 bases short and J 4 bases short, with 13 bases between. Germline V gene lookup returns CDR1 SGHRS and CDR2 YFSETQ. As DNA, the CDR3 is TGCGCCAGCAGCTTAGAGGGTTCAGGAGGAAACACCATATATTTT. It is translated as CASSLEGSGGNTIYF.

This sequence joins TRBV12-3 or TRBV12-4 and TRBJ1-6; a weak D match, TRBD1 (5 bases). The CDR3 runs 13 residues. Trimming pared 8 bases from V and 3 bases from J, leaving 8 bases between. This CDR3 reads CASRGFYNSPLHF. The CDR3 nucleotides are TGTGCCAGCCGGGGGTTCTATAATTCACCCCTCCACTTT.

The chain employs TRBV5-4 and TRBJ2-5, with 10 positions matching TRBD2. Germline trimming cut 0 bases from V and 2 bases from J; bases unmatched to any gene: 16. CDR1 and CDR2 (germline): SGHNT, YYREEE (reference sequence). The CDR3 totals 20 residues. The CDR3 is CASSLEGGRGRTSGQETQYF. The CDR3 DNA follows: TGTGCCAGCAGCTTGGAAGGGGGCCGGGGAAGGACTAGCGGACAAGAGACCCAGTACTTC.

This sequence joins TRBV4-2 and TRBJ2-7; 7 bases are shared with TRBD1. Trimming at V came to 0 bases and at J to 2 bases, leaving 7 bases not matched to a gene. Looked up from germline, CDR1 is LGHNA and CDR2 is YNFKEQ. The CDR3 has 16 residues. The CDR3 sequence: CASSQDVDRFPYEQYF. In DNA form, the CDR3 reads TGTGCCAGCAGCCAAGATGTGGACAGGTTCCCCTACGAGCAGTACTTC.

V usage is TRBV6-6 and J usage is TRBJ1-1; unclear D gene. The germline V gene has CDR1 MNHNY and CDR2 SVGAGI (reference sequence). Between the trimmed V and J ends, which lost 7 bases and 1 base, there was a span of 16 bases. The CDR3 runs to 15 residues. The CDR3 region has the DNA TGTGCCAGCATCCCCAATATCAACAAGAACACTGAAGCTTTCTTT. Its translation: CASIPNINKNTEAFF.

This rearrangement joins TRBV9 to TRBJ2-3; 13 bases are a match to TRBD2. Germline loops: CDR1 SGDLS, CDR2 YYNGEE. The J segment lost 0 bases and the V segment lost 3 bases, leaving 10 bases of the junction unmatched. CDR3 length: 19 amino acids. CDR3 in DNA: TGTGCCAGCAGCGGCGCCGGGACTAGCGGGGCGATAAGCACAGATACGCAGTATTTT. The encoded protein is CASSGAGTSGAISTDTQYF. The whole variable domain, remainder taken from reference TRBV9 and TRBJ2-3, is DSGVTQTPKHLITATGQRVTLRCSPRSGDLSVYWYQQSLDQGLQFLIQYYNGEERAKGNILERFSAQQFPDLHSELNLSSLELGDSALYFCASSGAGTSGAISTDTQYFGPGTRLTVL.

The rearrangement joins TRBV19 to TRBJ1-1; TRBD1 might be the D (5 bases). The V gene lost 5 bases and the J gene lost 3 bases, with 19 bases spanning the gap. Germline V CDR1 and CDR2: LNHDA, SQIVND (reference sequence). CDR3 length equals 16 residues. CDR3: CASSGGRGGRYTEAFF. CDR3 bases: TGTGCCAGTAGTGGGGGTCGAGGAGGGCGGTACACTGAAGCTTTCTTT.

The chain couples TRBV19 to TRBJ1-3, with D uncertain. V dropped 5 bases and J dropped 1 base, with 9 bases sitting between them. This CDR3 spans 14 amino acids. Germline V gene sequence: CDR1 LNHDA, CDR2 SQIVND (reference sequence). The CDR3 here is CASSVQYSGNTIYF. The CDR3 DNA sequence: TGTGCCAGTAGTGTACAGTATTCTGGAAACACCATATATTTT.

The V and J genes are TRBV6-4 and TRBJ1-3; D is perhaps TRBD1 (5 bases). The CDR3 is made up of 15 amino acids. The germline V gene has CDR1 MRHNA and CDR2 SNTAGT. The germline V and J ends were trimmed by 2 bases and 1 base, with 9 bases remaining between them. The CDR3 loop is CASSDRPGSGNTIYF. In DNA form, the CDR3 reads TGTGCCAGCAGTGACCGACCAGGGTCTGGAAACACCATATATTTT.

This chain joins TRBV4-3 and TRBJ1-6; 11 nucleotides agree with TRBD1. In germline, CDR1 is LGHNA, CDR2 YSLEER. There are 19 residues in the CDR3. With 4 bases clipped from V and 6 bases from J, the junction kept 14 bases outside the gene matches. The DNA of the CDR3 is TGCGCCAGCAGCCGATCGAACCCGGGACAGGGGGTTGGTAATTCACCCCTCCACTTT. Residues: CASSRSNPGQGVGNSPLHF.